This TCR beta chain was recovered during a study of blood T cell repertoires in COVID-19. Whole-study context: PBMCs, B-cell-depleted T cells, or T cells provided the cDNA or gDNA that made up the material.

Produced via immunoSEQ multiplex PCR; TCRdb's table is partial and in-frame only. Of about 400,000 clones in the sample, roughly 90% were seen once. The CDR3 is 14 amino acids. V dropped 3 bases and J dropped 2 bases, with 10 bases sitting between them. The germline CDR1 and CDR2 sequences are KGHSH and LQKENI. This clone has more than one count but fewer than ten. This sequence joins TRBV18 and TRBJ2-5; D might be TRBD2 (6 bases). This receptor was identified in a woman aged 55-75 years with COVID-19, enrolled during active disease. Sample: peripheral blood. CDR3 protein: CASSPDGTQETQYF. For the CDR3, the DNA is TGTGCCAGCTCACCGGACGGGACTCAAGAGACCCAGTACTTC.